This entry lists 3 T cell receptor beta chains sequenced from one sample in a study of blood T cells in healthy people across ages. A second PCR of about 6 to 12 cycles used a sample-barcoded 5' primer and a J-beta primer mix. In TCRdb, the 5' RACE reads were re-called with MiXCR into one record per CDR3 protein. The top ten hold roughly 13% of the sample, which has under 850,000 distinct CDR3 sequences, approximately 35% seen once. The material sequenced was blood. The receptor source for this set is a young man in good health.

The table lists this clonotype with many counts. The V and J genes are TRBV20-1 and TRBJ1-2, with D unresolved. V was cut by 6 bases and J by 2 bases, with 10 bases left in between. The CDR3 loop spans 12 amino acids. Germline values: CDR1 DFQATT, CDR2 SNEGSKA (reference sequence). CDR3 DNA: TGCAGTGCCCGAGCCGACAACTATGGCTACACCTTC. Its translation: CSARADNYGYTF.

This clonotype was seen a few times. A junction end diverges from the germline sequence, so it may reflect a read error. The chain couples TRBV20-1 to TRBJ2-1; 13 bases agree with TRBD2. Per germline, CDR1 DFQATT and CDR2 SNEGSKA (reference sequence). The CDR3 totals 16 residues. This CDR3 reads CSAGDPGLAGNNEQFF. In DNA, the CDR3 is TGCAGTGCTGGAGATCCGGGACTAGCGGGGAACAATGAGCAGTTCTTC.

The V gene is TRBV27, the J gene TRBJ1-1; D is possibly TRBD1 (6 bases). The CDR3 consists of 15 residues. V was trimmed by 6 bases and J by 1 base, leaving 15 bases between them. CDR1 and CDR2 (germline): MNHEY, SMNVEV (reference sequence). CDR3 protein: CASSSLGGPNTEAFF. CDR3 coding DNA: TGTGCCAGCAGCTCCCTGGGGGGGCCGAACACTGAAGCTTTCTTT.